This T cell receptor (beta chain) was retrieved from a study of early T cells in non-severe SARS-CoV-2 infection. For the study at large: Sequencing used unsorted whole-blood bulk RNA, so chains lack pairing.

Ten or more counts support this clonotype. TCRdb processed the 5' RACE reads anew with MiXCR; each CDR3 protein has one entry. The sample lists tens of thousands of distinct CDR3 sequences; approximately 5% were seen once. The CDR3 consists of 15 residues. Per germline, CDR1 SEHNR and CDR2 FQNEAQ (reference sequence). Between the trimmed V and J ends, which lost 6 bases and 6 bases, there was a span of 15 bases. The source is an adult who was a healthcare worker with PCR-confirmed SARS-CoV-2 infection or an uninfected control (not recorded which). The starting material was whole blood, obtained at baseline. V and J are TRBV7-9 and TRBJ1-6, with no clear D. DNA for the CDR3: TGTGCCAGCAGACCCCCGGGCGGCAGTAATTCACCCCTCCACTTT. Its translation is CASRPPGGSNSPLHF.